Below, one TCR beta chain is given with its context. The repertoire was sequenced with immunoSEQ multiplex PCR; TCRdb's copy has only in-frame clones and lacks some. The sample comprises around 70,000 clones, around 70% of which are singletons, and approximately 21% rests with the top ten. The data were taken from a study of blood T cell repertoires in COVID-19. Overall study: There were acute and convalescent COVID-19 samples, and they came from the United States, Italy and Spain. The analysed material was cDNA or gDNA that came from T cells, B-cell-depleted T cells, or PBMCs.

V gave up 10 bases and J gave up 4 bases; unmatched junction bases: 8. The CDR3 totals 13 residues. Germline V gene sequence: CDR1 MDHEN, CDR2 SYDVKM. The sample taken for sequencing was peripheral blood. This TCR was sampled from a man aged 65 to 79 with acute or convalescent COVID-19. The chain employs TRBV28 and TRBJ2-5; TRBD1 matches 8 bases. CDR3 DNA sequence: TGTGCCACCTATAGACAGGGGCGAGAGACCCAGTACTTC. Residues: CATYRQGRETQYF.